This TCR beta chain was sequenced in a study of blood T cell repertoires in COVID-19. Looking at the study overall: The cDNA or gDNA used as material had been derived from T cells, B-cell-depleted T cells, or PBMCs.

Under the authors' procedure: Amplifying reference gene primers gave estimates of nucleated cell counts. Produced via immunoSEQ multiplex PCR; TCRdb's table is partial and in-frame only. V and J calls and clone size are copied from that table; D and trimming were computed from the DNA. The table shows 150,000 to 250,000 clones, with roughly 80% occurring only once. V lost 6 bases and J lost 0; bases outside the gene matches: 9. The CDR3 sequence is 17 residues long. The germline gives CDR1 LNHDA, CDR2 SQIVND (reference sequence). This receptor was identified in a woman in her forties with COVID-19, enrolled during active disease. V and J are TRBV19 and TRBJ2-4; 9 positions agree with TRBD1. Sample: peripheral blood. CDR3: CASRPGTGIVAKNIQYF. As DNA, the CDR3 is TGTGCCAGTAGGCCCGGGACAGGGATAGTAGCCAAAAACATTCAGTACTTC.